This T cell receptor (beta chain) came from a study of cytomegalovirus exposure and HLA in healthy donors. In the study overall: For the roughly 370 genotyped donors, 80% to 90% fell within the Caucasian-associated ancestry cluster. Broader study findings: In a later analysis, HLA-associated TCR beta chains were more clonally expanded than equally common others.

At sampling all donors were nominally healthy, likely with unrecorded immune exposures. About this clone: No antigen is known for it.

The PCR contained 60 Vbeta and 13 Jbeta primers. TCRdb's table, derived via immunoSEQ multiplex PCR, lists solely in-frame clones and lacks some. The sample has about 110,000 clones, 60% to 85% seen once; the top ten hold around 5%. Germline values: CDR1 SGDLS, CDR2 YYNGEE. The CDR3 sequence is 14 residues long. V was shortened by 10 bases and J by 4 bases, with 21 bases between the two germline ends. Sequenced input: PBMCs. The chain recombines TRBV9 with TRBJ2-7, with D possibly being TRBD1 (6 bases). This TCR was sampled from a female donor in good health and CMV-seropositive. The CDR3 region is CAPPRARGWYEQYF. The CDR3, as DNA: TGTGCCCCCCCGAGGGCCAGGGGTTGGTACGAGCAGTACTTC.